What follows is one TCR beta chain and its context. Its specificity is not known. This specimen belongs to a study of CXCR3-negative and CXCR3-positive naive CD8 T cells. Points from the study as a whole: High diversity, comparable across both naive subsets, contrasted with much lower diversity in memory CD8+ cells.

Germline V CDR1 and CDR2: SGDLS, YYNGEE. The CDR3 spans 16 residues. With UMI labels, 5' RACE was used to prepare the TRB cDNA libraries. From the 5' RACE reads, TCRdb lists one entry per CDR3 protein and no DNA. The sample holds 100,000 to 150,000 distinct CDR3 sequences. This TCR was recovered from a human donor in good health. Some clones in this sample may be carry-over from other donors' samples. Source material: naive CXCR3- CD8+ T cells from blood. Subset reported: CD45RO-CCR7+CD27+CD95- naive CD8+ T cells lacking CXCR3 (TNR3-). The rearrangement joins TRBV9 to TRBJ2-1. The CDR3 sequence is CASSQPSDPSYNEQFF.